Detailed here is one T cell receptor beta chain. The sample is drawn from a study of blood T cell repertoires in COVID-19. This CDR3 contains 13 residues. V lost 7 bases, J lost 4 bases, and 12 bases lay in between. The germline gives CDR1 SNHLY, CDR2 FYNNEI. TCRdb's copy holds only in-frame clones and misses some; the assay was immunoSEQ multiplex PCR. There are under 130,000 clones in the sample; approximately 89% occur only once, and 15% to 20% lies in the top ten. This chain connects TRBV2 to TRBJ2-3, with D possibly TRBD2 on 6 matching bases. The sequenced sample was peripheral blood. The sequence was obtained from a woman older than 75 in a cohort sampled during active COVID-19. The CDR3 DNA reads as TGTGCCAGCACTCCGGGAGTGGCAGATACGCAGTATTTT. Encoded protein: CASTPGVADTQYF.